These T cell receptor beta chains were read from a single sample in a study of shared clonotypes between healthy human individuals. Data came from immunoSEQ multiplex PCR; TCRdb stores just in-frame clones and leaves some out. The sample records over a million clones, 95% to 97% being singletons. The sequenced sample consisted of naive CD4+ T cells sorted from blood. These receptors were collected from a young man in good health. Each CDR3 is given with its conserved first and last residue. D genes are given only for firm matches.

v_call	d_call	cdr3_aa
TRBV7-9	-	CASSRASIYEQYF
TRBV5-4	-	CASSAGSTDTQYF
TRBV12-5	TRBD2	CASGSSVGGRVPWRYNEQFF
TRBV9	-	CASSVGPGERKTQYF
TRBV6-5	-	CASSYSGRANEKLFF
TRBV4-3	-	CASSQAWDRATDEQFF
TRBV28	-	CASKMAPSGVSYEQYF
TRBV18	-	CASSGQLSYEQYF
TRBV7-2	-	CASSLVQGSYEQYF
TRBV7-3	TRBD2	CASKLGLAYNEQFF